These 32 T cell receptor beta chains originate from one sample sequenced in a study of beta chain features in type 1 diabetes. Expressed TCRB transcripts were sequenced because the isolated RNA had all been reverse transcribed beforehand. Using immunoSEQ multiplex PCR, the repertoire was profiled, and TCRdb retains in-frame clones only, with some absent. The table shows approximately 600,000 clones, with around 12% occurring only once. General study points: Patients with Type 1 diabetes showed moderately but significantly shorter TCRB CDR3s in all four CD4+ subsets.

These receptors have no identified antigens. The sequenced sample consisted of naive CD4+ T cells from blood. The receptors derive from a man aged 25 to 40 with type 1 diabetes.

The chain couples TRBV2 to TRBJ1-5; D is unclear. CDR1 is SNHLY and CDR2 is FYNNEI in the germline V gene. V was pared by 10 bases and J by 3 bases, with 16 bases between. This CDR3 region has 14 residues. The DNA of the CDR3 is TGTGCCACGAGGTCCGGTAAACTCAATCAGCCCCAGCATTTT. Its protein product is CATRSGKLNQPQHF. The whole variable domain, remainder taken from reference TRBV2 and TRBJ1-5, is EPEVTQTPSHQVTQMGQEVILRCVPISNHLYFYWYRQILGQKVEFLVSFYNNEISEKSEIFDDQFSVERPDGSNFTLKIRSTKLEDSAMYFCATRSGKLNQPQHFGDGTRLSIL.

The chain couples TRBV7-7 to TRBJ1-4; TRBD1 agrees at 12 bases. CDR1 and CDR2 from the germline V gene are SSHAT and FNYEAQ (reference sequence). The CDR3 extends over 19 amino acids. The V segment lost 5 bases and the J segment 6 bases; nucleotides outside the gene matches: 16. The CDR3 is CASSTPPGTGGWLDEKLFF. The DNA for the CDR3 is TGTGCCAGCAGCACCCCCCCCGGGACAGGGGGCTGGTTGGATGAAAAACTGTTTTTT.

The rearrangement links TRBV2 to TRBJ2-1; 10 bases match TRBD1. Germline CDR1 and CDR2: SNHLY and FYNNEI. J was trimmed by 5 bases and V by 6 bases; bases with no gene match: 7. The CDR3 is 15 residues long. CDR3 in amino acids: CASSELGTGDNEQFF. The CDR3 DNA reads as TGTGCCAGCAGCGAACTCGGGACAGGGGACAATGAGCAGTTCTTC.

CDR3 DNA sequence: TGTGCCAGCAGGTCGACTAGCGTATCCTACGAGCAGTACTTC. Its protein product is CASRSTSVSYEQYF. The genes are TRBV7-2 and TRBJ2-7; TRBD2 aligns across 8 bases. Per germline, CDR1 SGHTA and CDR2 FQGNSA. The trim removed 6 bases at V and 1 base at J, leaving 5 bases unmatched. This CDR3 comprises 14 residues.

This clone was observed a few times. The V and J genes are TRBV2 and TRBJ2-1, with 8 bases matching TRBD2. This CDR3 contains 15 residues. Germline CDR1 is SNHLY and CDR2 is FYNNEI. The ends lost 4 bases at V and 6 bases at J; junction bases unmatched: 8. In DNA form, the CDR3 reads TGTGCCAGCAGTGGCTATAGCGGGGCCTTCAATGAGCAGTTCTTC. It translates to CASSGYSGAFNEQFF. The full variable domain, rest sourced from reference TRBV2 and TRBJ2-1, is EPEVTQTPSHQVTQMGQEVILRCVPISNHLYFYWYRQILGQKVEFLVSFYNNEISEKSEIFDDQFSVERPDGSNFTLKIRSTKLEDSAMYFCASSGYSGAFNEQFFGPGTRLTVL.

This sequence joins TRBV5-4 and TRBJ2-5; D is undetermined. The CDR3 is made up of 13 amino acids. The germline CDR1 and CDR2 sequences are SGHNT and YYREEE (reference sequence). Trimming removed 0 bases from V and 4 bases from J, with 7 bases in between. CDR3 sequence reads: CASSLVDGETQYF. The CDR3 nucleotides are TGTGCCAGCAGCTTGGTGGACGGAGAGACCCAGTACTTC.

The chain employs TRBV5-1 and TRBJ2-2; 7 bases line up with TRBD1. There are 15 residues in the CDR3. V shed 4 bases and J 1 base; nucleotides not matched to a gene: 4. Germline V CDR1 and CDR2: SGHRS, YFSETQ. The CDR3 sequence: CASSPTGLNTGELFF. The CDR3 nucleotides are TGCGCCAGCAGCCCGACAGGGCTGAACACCGGGGAGCTGTTTTTT.

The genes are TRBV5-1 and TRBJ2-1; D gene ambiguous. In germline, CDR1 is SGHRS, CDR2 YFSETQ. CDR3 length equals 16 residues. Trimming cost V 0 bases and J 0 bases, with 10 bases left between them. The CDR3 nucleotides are TGCGCCAGCAGCTTGGCCTGGGGAAGCTCCTACAATGAGCAGTTCTTC. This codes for CASSLAWGSSYNEQFF.

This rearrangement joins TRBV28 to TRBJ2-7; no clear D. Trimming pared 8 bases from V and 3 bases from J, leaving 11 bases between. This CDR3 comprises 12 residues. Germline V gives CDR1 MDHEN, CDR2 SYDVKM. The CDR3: CASSQAGYEQYF. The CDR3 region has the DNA TGTGCCAGCTCCCAGGCAGGCTACGAGCAGTACTTC.

CDR3 sequence reads: CASSFSAAGGPDTQYF. The CDR3 DNA reads as TGTGCCAGCAGCTTCTCGGCGGCAGGGGGACCAGATACGCAGTATTTT. The chain combines TRBV7-2 with TRBJ2-3, with 7 bases fitting TRBD1. J was trimmed by 4 bases and V by 3 bases; bases with no gene match: 10. The CDR3 runs to 16 residues. Germline loops: CDR1 SGHTA, CDR2 FQGNSA.

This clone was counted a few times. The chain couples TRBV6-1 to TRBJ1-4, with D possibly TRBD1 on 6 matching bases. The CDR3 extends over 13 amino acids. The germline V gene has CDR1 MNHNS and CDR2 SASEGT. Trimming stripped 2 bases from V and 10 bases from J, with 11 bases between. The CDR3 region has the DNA TGTGCCAGCAGTGAAAGGACAGCGGGAAAACTGTTTTTT. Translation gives CASSERTAGKLFF.

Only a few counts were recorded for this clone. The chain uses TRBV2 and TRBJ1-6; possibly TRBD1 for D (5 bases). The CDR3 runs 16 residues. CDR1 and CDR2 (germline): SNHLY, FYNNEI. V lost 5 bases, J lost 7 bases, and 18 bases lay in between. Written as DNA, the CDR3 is TGTGCCAGCAGTTGGCAATTATTTGGGGGAAATTCACCCCTCCACTTT. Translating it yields CASSWQLFGGNSPLHF. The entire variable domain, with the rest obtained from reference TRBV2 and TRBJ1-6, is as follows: EPEVTQTPSHQVTQMGQEVILRCVPISNHLYFYWYRQILGQKVEFLVSFYNNEISEKSEIFDDQFSVERPDGSNFTLKIRSTKLEDSAMYFCASSWQLFGGNSPLHFGNGTRLTVT.

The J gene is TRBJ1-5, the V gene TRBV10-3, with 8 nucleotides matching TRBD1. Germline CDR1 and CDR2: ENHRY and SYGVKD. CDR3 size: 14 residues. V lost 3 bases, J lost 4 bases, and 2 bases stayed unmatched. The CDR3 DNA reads TGTGCCATCAGTGAAGGGACAGGTAATCAGCCCCAGCATTTT. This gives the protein CAISEGTGNQPQHF.

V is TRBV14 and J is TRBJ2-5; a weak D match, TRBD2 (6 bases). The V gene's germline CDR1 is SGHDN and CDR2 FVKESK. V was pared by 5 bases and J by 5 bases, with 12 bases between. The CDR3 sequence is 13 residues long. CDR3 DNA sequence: TGTGCCAGCAGCAAGACTAGTCGGGAGACCCAGTACTTC. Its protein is CASSKTSRETQYF.

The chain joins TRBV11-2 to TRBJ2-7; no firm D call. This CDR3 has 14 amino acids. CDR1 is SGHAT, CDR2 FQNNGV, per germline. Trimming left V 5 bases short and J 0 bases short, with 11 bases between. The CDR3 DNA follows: TGTGCCAGCAGCGAATATTACACCTCCTACGAGCAGTACTTC. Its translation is CASSEYYTSYEQYF.

This CDR3 reads CASSLAGDRETQYF. The CDR3, as DNA: TGTGCCAGCAGCTTGGCCGGGGACCGAGAGACCCAGTACTTC. This rearrangement joins TRBV5-6 to TRBJ2-5, with D perhaps given as TRBD1 or TRBD2 (5 bases each). Trimming left V 0 bases short and J 4 bases short, with 10 bases between. CDR1 is SGHDT, CDR2 YYEEEE, per germline. The CDR3 runs to 14 residues.

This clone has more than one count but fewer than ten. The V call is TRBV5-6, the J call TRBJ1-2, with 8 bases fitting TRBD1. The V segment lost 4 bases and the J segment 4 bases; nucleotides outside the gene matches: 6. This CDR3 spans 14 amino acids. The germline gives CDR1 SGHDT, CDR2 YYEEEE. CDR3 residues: CASSLRTGSYGYTF. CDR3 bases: TGTGCCAGCAGCCTACGGACAGGGAGCTATGGCTACACCTTC. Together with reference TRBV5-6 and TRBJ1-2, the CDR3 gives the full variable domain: DAGVTQSPTHLIKTRGQQVTLRCSPKSGHDTVSWYQQALGQGPQFIFQYYEEEERQRGNFPDRFSGHQFPNYSSELNVNALLLGDSALYLCASSLRTGSYGYTFGSGTRLTVV.

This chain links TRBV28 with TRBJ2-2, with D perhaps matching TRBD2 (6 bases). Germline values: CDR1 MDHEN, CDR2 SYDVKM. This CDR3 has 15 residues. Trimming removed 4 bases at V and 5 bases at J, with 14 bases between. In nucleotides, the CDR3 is TGTGCCAGCAGTTCCGCCGCCGGAGGGACCGGGGAGCTGTTTTTT. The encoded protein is CASSSAAGGTGELFF.

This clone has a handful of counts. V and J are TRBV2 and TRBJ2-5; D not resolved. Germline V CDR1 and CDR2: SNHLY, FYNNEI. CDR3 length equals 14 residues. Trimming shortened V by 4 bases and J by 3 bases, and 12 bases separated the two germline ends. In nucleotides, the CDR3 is TGTGCCAGCAGTGCGCGACGTACAGAAGAGACCCAGTACTTC. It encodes CASSARRTEETQYF.

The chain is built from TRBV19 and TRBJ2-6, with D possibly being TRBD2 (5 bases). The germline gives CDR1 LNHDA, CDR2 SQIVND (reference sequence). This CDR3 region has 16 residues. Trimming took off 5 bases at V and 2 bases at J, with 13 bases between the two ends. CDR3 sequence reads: CASSPQEDPGANVLTF. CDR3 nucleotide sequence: TGTGCCAGTAGTCCCCAGGAGGATCCTGGGGCCAACGTCCTGACTTTC.

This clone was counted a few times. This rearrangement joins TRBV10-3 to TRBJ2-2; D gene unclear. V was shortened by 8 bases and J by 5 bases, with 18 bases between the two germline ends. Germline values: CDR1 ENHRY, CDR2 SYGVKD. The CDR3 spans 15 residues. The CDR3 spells CAIPDPSGPTGELFF. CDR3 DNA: TGTGCCATCCCTGACCCCTCGGGCCCTACCGGGGAGCTGTTTTTT.

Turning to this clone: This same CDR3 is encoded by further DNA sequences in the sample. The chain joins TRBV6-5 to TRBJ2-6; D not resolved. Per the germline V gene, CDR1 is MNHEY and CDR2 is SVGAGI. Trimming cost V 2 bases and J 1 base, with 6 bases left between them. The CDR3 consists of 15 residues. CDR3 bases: TGTGCCAGCAGTTACAGGCGGTCTGGGGCCAACGTCCTGACTTTC. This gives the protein CASSYRRSGANVLTF.

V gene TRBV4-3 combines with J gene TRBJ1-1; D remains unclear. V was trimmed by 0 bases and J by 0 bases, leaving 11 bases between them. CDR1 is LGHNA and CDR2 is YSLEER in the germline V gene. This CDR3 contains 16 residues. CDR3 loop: CASSQDPYGVNTEAFF. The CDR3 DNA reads TGCGCCAGCAGCCAAGACCCCTACGGCGTGAACACTGAAGCTTTCTTT.

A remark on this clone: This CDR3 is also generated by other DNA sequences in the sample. CDR3 amino acids: CASSLAPGDYGYTF. The CDR3 DNA sequence: TGTGCCAGCAGCTTAGCCCCAGGGGACTATGGCTACACCTTC. V gene TRBV7-2 combines with J gene TRBJ1-2; tentative D call: TRBD1 (6 bases). Germline V gene sequence: CDR1 SGHTA, CDR2 FQGNSA. CDR3 size: 14 residues. Trimming removed 0 bases at V and 3 bases at J, with 8 bases between.

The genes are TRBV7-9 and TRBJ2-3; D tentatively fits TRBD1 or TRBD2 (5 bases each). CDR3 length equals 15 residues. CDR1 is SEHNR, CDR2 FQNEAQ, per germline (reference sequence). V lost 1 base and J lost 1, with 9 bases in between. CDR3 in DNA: TGTGCCAGCAGCTTAGTCCCGGGGCGCACAGATACGCAGTATTTT. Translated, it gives CASSLVPGRTDTQYF.

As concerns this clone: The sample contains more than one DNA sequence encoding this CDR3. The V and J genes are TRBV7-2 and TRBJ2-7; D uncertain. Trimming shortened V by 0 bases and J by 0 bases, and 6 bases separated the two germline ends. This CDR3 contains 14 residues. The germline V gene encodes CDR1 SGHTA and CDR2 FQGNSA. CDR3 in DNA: TGTGCCAGCAGCTTAGCGGGATCCTCCTACGAGCAGTACTTC. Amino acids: CASSLAGSSYEQYF.

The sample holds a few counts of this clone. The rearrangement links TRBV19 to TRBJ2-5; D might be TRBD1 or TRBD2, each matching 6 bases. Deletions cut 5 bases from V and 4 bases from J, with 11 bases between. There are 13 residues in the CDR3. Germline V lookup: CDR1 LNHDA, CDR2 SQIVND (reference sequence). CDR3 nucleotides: TGTGCCAGTAGTGGGGGGCTATTAGAGACCCAGTACTTC. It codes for CASSGGLLETQYF.

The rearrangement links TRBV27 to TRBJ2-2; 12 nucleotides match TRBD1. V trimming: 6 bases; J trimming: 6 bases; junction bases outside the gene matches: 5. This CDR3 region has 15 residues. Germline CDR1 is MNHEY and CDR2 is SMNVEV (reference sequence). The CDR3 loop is CASSRDRGRAGELFF. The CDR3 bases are TGTGCCAGCAGCCGGGACAGGGGGCGAGCCGGGGAGCTGTTTTTT.

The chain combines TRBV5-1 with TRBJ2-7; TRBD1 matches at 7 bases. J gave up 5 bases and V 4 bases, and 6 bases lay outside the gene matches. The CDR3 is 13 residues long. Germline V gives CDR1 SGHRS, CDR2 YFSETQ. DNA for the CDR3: TGCGCCAGCAGCCCCGGGACAGCCGACGAGCAGTACTTC. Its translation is CASSPGTADEQYF.

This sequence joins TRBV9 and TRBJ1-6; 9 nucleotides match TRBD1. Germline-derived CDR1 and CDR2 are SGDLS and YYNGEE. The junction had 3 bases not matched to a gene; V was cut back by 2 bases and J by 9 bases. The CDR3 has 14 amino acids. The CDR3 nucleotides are TGTGCCAGCAGCGTGGGACAGGGAGTTTCACCCCTCCACTTT. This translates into CASSVGQGVSPLHF. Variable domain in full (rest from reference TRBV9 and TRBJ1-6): DSGVTQTPKHLITATGQRVTLRCSPRSGDLSVYWYQQSLDQGLQFLIQYYNGEERAKGNILERFSAQQFPDLHSELNLSSLELGDSALYFCASSVGQGVSPLHFGNGTRLTVT.

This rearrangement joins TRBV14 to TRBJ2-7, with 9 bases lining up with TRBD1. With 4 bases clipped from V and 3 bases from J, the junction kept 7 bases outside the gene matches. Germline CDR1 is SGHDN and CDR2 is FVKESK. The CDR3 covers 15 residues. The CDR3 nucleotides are TGTGCCAGCAGCCGGTCGGGACAGGGATTCTACGAGCAGTACTTC. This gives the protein CASSRSGQGFYEQYF.

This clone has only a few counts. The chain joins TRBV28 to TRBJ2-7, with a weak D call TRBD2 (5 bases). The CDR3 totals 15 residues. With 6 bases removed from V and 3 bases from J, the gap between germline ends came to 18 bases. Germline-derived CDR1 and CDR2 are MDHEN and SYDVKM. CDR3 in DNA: TGTGCCAGCAGAATCGGACCTGGCCGGGGCTACGAGCAGTACTTC. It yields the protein CASRIGPGRGYEQYF.